This T cell receptor (beta chain) appears in the sequencing data of a study of blood T cells in healthy people across ages. Regarding the study as a whole: It was the long-lived donors that had more naive CD4+ cells and higher diversity than aged donors. Changes seen in expanded clonotypes were possibly confounded by donor CMV status left unknown.

Per-sample PBMC isolation yielded at least 6.5 million cells. Then a second PCR, running roughly 7 to 11 cycles, was carried out with a sample-barcoded 5' primer and a J-beta primer mix. TCRdb used MiXCR to reprocess the 5' RACE reads, holding one entry per CDR3 protein. The data show hundreds of thousands of distinct CDR3 sequences, with roughly 34% seen just once and 10% to 15% held by the top ten. The CDR3 spans 14 residues. V lost 6 bases to trimming and J lost 7 bases; unmatched junction nucleotides: 11. With respect to this clonotype: Antigen unknown. A much larger clone is a single base away; this may be a read error.

The receptor comes from a man between 18 and 29 years old in good health. This chain joins TRBV12-3 or TRBV12-4 and TRBJ2-7; TRBD2 matches at 8 bases. Material: blood. This CDR3 reads CASRGQGLGNEQYF. Written as DNA, the CDR3 is TGTGCCAGCAGGGGCCAGGGACTAGGGAATGAGCAGTACTTC.